This T cell receptor beta chain emerged from a study of T cell clusters in autoimmune cytopenias. TRB was amplified by touch-down multiplex PCR, primer pools A and B combined. TCRdb reanalyzed the multiplex PCR reads and collapses them to one entry per CDR3 protein, without DNA. Its clone listing holds fewer than 4,500 distinct CDR3 sequences. TRB was amplified from about 260 ng of peripheral blood genomic DNA per sample. Sequenced input: peripheral blood. The sequence came from a human donor with an autoimmune cytopenia or autoimmune hepatitis (not recorded which).

The CDR3 is CASSLSGTGRSGANVLTF. This chain links TRBV27 with TRBJ2-6; TCRdb's D gene call, TRBD1, goes unchecked for lack of DNA. CDR1 is MNHEY, CDR2 SMNVEV, per germline (reference sequence). The length of the CDR3 is 18 residues.